The 3 T cell receptor beta chains below come from one sample, sequenced in a study of cytomegalovirus exposure and HLA in healthy donors. The PCR had 60 Vbeta and 13 Jbeta primers. Produced via immunoSEQ multiplex PCR; TCRdb's table is partial and in-frame only. This table holds approximately 100,000 clones, 77% found once. The source material was PBMCs. The origin of the receptors is a man aged 35 to 55 in good health and CMV-seropositive.

The chain employs TRBV7-3 and TRBJ2-7, with TRBD2 as a possible D gene (6 bases). This CDR3 region has 15 residues. Trimming pared 1 base from V and 5 bases from J, leaving 15 bases between. Germline loops: CDR1 SGHTA, CDR2 FQGTGA. The CDR3 loop reads CASSLRGGGAHEQYF. The DNA for the CDR3 is TGTGCCAGCAGCTTAAGGGGAGGAGGGGCCCACGAGCAGTACTTC.

The chain employs TRBV6-4 and TRBJ2-1; 9 nucleotides align to TRBD1. The CDR3 is 15 residues long. V gave up 5 bases and J gave up 4 bases; unmatched junction bases: 6. The V gene's germline CDR1 is MRHNA and CDR2 SNTAGT. The DNA for the CDR3 is TGTGCCAGCAGTCGGGACAGGGTCACTTACAATGAGCAGTTCTTC. It codes for CASSRDRVTYNEQFF.

This clone was counted a few times. V usage is TRBV23-1 and J usage is TRBJ2-7; 9 bases line up with TRBD1. TRBV23-1 is an open reading frame, and its role is uncertain. The V and J ends lost 7 bases and 2 bases, in that order; junction bases with no gene match: 9. The CDR3 sequence is 15 residues long. Written as DNA, the CDR3 is TGCGCCAGCACGGGACAGGGCGAGTTTCCCTACGAGCAGTACTTC. Residues: CASTGQGEFPYEQYF.